Below are 18 T cell receptor beta chains sequenced from a single sample in a study of cytomegalovirus exposure and HLA in healthy donors. 13 Jbeta primers and 60 Vbeta primers were used for the PCR. Only in-frame clones appear in the TCRdb table, and some are missing; sequencing was by immunoSEQ multiplex PCR. The profile shows more than 85,000 clones, roughly a tenth of them singletons. The sample comprised PBMCs. Source of these receptors: a man aged 50 to 60 in good health and CMV-seropositive.

This clone turned up a few times. The V gene is TRBV29-1, the J gene TRBJ2-7, with 8 bases that match TRBD2. This CDR3 has 13 residues. Germline loops: CDR1 SQVTM, CDR2 ANQGSEA. Losses at the gene ends were 5 bases for V and 6 bases for J; bases not matched to a gene: 9. DNA for the CDR3: TGCAGCGTTACGGCGGGAGGAAAAGCCGAGCAGTACTTC. Protein product: CSVTAGGKAEQYF.

V usage is TRBV30 and J usage is TRBJ1-1; 7 nucleotides agree with TRBD1. The CDR3 has 14 residues. Germline CDR1 and CDR2: GTSNPN and SVGIG (reference sequence). V lost 2 bases, J lost 11 bases, and 14 bases stayed unmatched. The CDR3 loop is CAWSTGKGGAEAFF. CDR3 DNA sequence: TGTGCCTGGAGTACCGGCAAAGGGGGCGCGGAGGCTTTCTTT.

This clone was seen a few times. The CDR3 DNA sequence: TGTGCCAGCATGAGGGACAGGGTTAGCAATCAGCCCCAGCATTTT. The encoded protein is CASMRDRVSNQPQHF. V gene TRBV6-6 combines with J gene TRBJ1-5, with TRBD1 identical over 9 bases. Germline trimming cut 7 bases from V and 0 bases from J; bases unmatched to any gene: 4. The CDR3 spans 15 residues. Germline lookup yields CDR1 MNHNY and CDR2 SVGAGI (reference sequence).

This chain joins TRBV19 and TRBJ1-3; weak D call: TRBD1 (6 bases). V lost 3 bases, J lost 2 bases, and 23 bases lay in between. The germline gives CDR1 LNHDA, CDR2 SQIVND (reference sequence). There are 19 residues in the CDR3. The CDR3 spells CASSIGSIKQGYPGNTIYF. The CDR3 coding sequence is TGTGCCAGTAGTATCGGAAGTATTAAACAGGGTTATCCTGGAAACACCATATATTTT.

This clone was picked up a small number of times. V usage is TRBV7-9 and J usage is TRBJ1-1, with no clear D. Germline loops: CDR1 SEHNR, CDR2 FQNEAQ (reference sequence). Trimming cost V 2 bases and J 2 bases, with 12 bases left between them. The CDR3 runs 15 residues. The CDR3 sequence is CASSLYGQSNTEAFF. CDR3 DNA sequence: TGTGCCAGCAGCTTATATGGGCAGTCAAACACTGAAGCTTTCTTT.

The J gene is TRBJ1-1, the V gene TRBV7-9, with 9 bases identical to TRBD1. The CDR3 loop spans 15 amino acids. Germline V lookup: CDR1 SEHNR, CDR2 FQNEAQ (reference sequence). V lost 4 bases, J lost 10 bases, and 13 bases stayed unmatched. CDR3: CASSSRRQGVLGAFF. CDR3 bases: TGTGCCAGCAGCTCTCGCCGACAGGGGGTACTCGGAGCTTTCTTT.

This chain connects TRBV28 to TRBJ2-7; D remains unclear. Per the germline V gene, CDR1 is MDHEN and CDR2 is SYDVKM. V lost 3 bases and J lost 2, with 8 bases in between. The CDR3 is made up of 13 amino acids. In DNA, the CDR3 is TGTGCCAGCAGTTTTTCGCTAACCTACGAGCAGTACTTC. Translation: CASSFSLTYEQYF.

The chain combines TRBV5-1 with TRBJ2-1, with 9 bases identical to TRBD2. This CDR3 region has 15 residues. Trimming removed 4 bases from V and 8 bases from J; junction bases left unmatched: 10. Germline V gives CDR1 SGHRS, CDR2 YFSETQ. The CDR3 DNA sequence: TGCGCCAGCAGCACCGGCAATATAGCGGGAGATGAGCAGTTCTTC. Amino acid sequence: CASSTGNIAGDEQFF.

The V gene is TRBV28, the J gene TRBJ2-7, with a weak D call TRBD1 (6 bases). Trimming pared 6 bases from V and 4 bases from J, leaving 16 bases between. Germline CDR1 reads MDHEN; CDR2 reads SYDVKM. This CDR3 spans 14 amino acids. The chain's CDR3 is CASRLQTGTYEQYF. CDR3 nucleotides: TGTGCCAGCAGACTCCAGACAGGTACATACGAGCAGTACTTC.

This chain links TRBV5-1 with TRBJ2-2; D gene uncertain. CDR1 and CDR2 (germline): SGHRS, YFSETQ. The CDR3 contains 15 residues. Trimming cost V 0 bases and J 7 bases, with 13 bases left between them. DNA for the CDR3: TGCGCCAGCAGCTTGGGGCTGGCTGGTGTCGGGGAGCTGTTTTTT. Protein: CASSLGLAGVGELFF.

CDR3 sequence (DNA): TGTGCCAGCAGCGTATTCGCAGGGGACCACGAGCAGTACTTC. It yields the protein CASSVFAGDHEQYF. The rearrangement links TRBV9 to TRBJ2-7; a weak D match, TRBD1 (6 bases). Germline lookup yields CDR1 SGDLS and CDR2 YYNGEE. V lost 1 base and J 5 bases, leaving 13 bases between the germline ends. CDR3 length equals 14 residues.

This clone has only a few counts. The V and J genes are TRBV10-3 and TRBJ1-1, with TRBD1 as a possible D gene (6 bases). V was trimmed by 5 bases and J by 0 bases, leaving 19 bases between them. CDR3 length: 17 residues. The germline gives CDR1 ENHRY, CDR2 SYGVKD. The CDR3 is CAISNIGEGGLNTEAFF. The CDR3, as DNA: TGTGCCATCAGTAACATCGGGGAGGGGGGATTGAACACTGAAGCTTTCTTT.

This sequence joins TRBV7-2 and TRBJ2-2, with 14 positions matching TRBD2. There are 17 residues in the CDR3. Looked up from germline, CDR1 is SGHTA and CDR2 is FQGNSA. The V and J ends lost 5 bases and 6 bases, in that order; junction bases with no gene match: 8. Written as DNA, the CDR3 is TGTGCCAGCAGCCCCCCGGGACTAGCGGGAGTACCCGGGGAGCTGTTTTTT. Translating gives CASSPPGLAGVPGELFF.

This clone has just a few counts. Within the sample, other DNA sequences also encode this same CDR3. The chain couples TRBV29-1 to TRBJ1-5, with 8 bases aligning to TRBD1. The V and J ends lost 6 bases and 7 bases, in that order; junction bases with no gene match: 5. Germline V gene lookup returns CDR1 SQVTM and CDR2 ANQGSEA. The CDR3 length is 12 residues. The CDR3 DNA follows: TGCAGCGTGGCGACAGGGGACCAGCCCCAGCATTTT. Protein sequence: CSVATGDQPQHF.

The V call is TRBV7-9, the J call TRBJ2-7; a weak D match, TRBD1 (6 bases). Trimming took off 5 bases at V and 9 bases at J, with 20 bases between the two ends. The CDR3 totals 14 residues. The germline V gene encodes CDR1 SEHNR and CDR2 FQNEAQ (reference sequence). This CDR3 is CASSPGTLGKGQYF. Written as DNA, the CDR3 is TGTGCCAGCAGCCCCGGGACACTGGGAAAGGGGCAGTACTTC.

The chain links TRBV5-4 to TRBJ1-3; D is unresolved. Germline V CDR1 and CDR2: SGHNT, YYREEE (reference sequence). The CDR3 consists of 14 residues. Trimming pared 2 bases from V and 2 bases from J, leaving 8 bases between. The CDR3 DNA follows: TGTGCCAGCAGCTTTTACGGTCCTGGAAACACCATATATTTT. Translating gives CASSFYGPGNTIYF. The full variable domain, with the rest looked up from reference TRBV5-4 and TRBJ1-3, is ETGVTQSPTHLIKTRGQQVTLRCSSQSGHNTVSWYQQALGQGPQFIFQYYREEENGRGNFPPRFSGLQFPNYSSELNVNALELDDSALYLCASSFYGPGNTIYFGEGSWLTVV.

The V and J genes are TRBV9 and TRBJ2-3; 7 positions agree with TRBD2. The CDR3 is 16 amino acids. Germline CDR1 is SGDLS and CDR2 is YYNGEE. V was clipped by 0 bases and J by 0 bases; unmatched bases: 4. CDR3 DNA sequence: TGTGCCAGCAGCGTAGATAGCGGGTCTAGCACAGATACGCAGTATTTT. It encodes CASSVDSGSSTDTQYF.

The table lists this clone with a few counts. The J gene is TRBJ1-1, the V gene TRBV10-3; the D gene is possibly TRBD1 (5 bases). V was clipped by 4 bases and J by 10 bases, with 16 bases between them. This CDR3 spans 13 amino acids. Germline loops: CDR1 ENHRY, CDR2 SYGVKD. The CDR3 reads CAISGREGLGAFF. CDR3 nucleotide sequence: TGTGCCATCAGTGGCAGGGAGGGTCTGGGAGCTTTCTTT.